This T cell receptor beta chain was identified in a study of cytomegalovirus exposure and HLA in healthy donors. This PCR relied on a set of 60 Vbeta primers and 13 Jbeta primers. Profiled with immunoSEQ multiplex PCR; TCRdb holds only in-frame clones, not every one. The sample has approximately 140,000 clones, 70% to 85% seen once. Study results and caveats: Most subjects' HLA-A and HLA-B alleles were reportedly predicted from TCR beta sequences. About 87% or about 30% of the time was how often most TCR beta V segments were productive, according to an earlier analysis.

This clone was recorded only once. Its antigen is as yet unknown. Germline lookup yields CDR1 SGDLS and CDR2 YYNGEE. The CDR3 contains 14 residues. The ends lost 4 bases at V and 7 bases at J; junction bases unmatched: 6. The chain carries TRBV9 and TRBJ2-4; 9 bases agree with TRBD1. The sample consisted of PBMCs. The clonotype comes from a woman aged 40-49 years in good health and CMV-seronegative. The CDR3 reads CASSPRTGVNIQYF. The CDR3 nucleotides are TGTGCCAGCAGCCCACGGACAGGGGTGAACATTCAGTACTTC.